This TCR beta chain was identified in a study of blood T cell repertoires in COVID-19. The germline gives CDR1 LNHDA, CDR2 SQIVND (reference sequence). The V and J ends lost 6 bases and 0 bases, in that order; junction bases with no gene match: 2. The CDR3 spans 15 residues. The protocol was immunoSEQ multiplex PCR, while the TCRdb copy is restricted to in-frame clones and leaves out a portion. The sample carries around 700,000 clones, 85% to 90% recorded once. The sample taken for sequencing was peripheral blood. The sequence derives from a woman aged 18-35 years with acute or convalescent COVID-19. The chain is built from TRBV19 and TRBJ2-2, with 9 bases matching TRBD1. CDR3 DNA: TGTGCCAGTAGAAGACAGGGGGCGAACACCGGGGAGCTGTTTTTT. Its translation is CASRRQGANTGELFF.